This T cell receptor beta chain was observed in a study of Ad26.COV2.S vaccination and SARS-CoV-2 variants. As for treatment: 19 received Ad26.COV2.S at low or high dose, single or two shots; about 5 received placebo; per-sample allocation not given. On day 63 after the first injection, vaccine and placebo recipients gave samples. The method was immunoSEQ multiplex PCR; TCRdb's version includes in-frame clones alone and lacks a portion of them. Of some 400,000 clones listed, approximately 90% are singletons. Germline loops: CDR1 MDHEN, CDR2 SYDVKM. Trimming cost V 1 base and J 4 bases, with 22 bases left between them. The CDR3 contains 19 residues.

The input for sequencing was peripheral blood, taken in a trial of Ad26.COV2.S vaccine versus placebo. V is TRBV28 and J is TRBJ1-4, with a tentative D call TRBD1 (6 bases). This sequence originates from a person between 18 and 59 years old who received the Ad26.COV2.S COVID-19 vaccine or a placebo. The CDR3 protein is CASSLFRGANRINNEKLFF. CDR3 coding DNA: TGTGCCAGCAGTTTATTTCGGGGGGCTAACCGGATCAATAATGAAAAACTGTTTTTT.